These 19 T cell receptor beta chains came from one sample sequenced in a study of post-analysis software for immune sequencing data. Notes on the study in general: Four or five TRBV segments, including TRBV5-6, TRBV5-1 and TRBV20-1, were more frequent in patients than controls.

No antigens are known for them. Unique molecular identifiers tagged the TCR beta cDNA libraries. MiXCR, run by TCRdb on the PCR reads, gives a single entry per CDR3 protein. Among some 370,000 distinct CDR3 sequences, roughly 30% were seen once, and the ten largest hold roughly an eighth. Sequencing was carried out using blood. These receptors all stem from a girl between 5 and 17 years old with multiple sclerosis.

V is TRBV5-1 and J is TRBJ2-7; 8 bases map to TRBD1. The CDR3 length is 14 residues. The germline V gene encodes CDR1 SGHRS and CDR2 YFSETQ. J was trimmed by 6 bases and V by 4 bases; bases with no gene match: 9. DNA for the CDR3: TGCGCCAGCAGCCTGGCAGGGGGCTACGGCGAGCAGTACTTC. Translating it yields CASSLAGGYGEQYF.

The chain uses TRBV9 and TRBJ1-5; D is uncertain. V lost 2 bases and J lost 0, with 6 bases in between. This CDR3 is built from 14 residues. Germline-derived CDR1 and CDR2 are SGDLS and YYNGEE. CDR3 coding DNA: TGTGCCAGCAGCGTCGACGGTAGCAATCAGCCCCAGCATTTT. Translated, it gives CASSVDGSNQPQHF.

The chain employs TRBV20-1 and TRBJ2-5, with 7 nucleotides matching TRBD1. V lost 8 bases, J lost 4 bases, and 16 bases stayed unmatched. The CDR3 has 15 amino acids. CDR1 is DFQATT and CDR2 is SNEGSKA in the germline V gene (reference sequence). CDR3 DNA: TGCAGTTTTCGATTTGGACAGGATAGAAGAGAGACCCAGTACTTC. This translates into CSFRFGQDRRETQYF.

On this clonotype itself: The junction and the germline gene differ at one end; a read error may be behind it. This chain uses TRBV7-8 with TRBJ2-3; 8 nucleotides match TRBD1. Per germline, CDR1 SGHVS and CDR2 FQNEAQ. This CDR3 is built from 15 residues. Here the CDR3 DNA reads TGTGCCGGCAGCCGCGGGACAGGCTGGGCCGATACGCAGTATTTT. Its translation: CAGSRGTGWADTQYF.

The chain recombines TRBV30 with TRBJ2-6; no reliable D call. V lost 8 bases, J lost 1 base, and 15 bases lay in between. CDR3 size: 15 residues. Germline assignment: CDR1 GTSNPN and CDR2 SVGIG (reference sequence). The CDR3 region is CAAVASTSGANVLTF. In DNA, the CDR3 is TGTGCCGCCGTCGCATCCACGTCTGGGGCCAACGTCCTGACTTTC.

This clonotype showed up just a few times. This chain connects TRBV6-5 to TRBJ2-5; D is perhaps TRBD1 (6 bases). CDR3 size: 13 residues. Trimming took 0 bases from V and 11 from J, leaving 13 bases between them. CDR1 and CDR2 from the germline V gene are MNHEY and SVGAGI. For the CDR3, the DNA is TGTGCCAGCAGTTACTCTACAGGGTGGGAGCAGTACTTC. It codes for CASSYSTGWEQYF.

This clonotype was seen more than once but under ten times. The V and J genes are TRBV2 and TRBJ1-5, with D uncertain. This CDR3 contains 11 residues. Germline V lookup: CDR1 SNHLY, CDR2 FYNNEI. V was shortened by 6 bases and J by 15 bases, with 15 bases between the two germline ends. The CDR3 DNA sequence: TGTGCCAGCAGGGCTCCCGGGCCTCCGCATTTT. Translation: CASRAPGPPHF.

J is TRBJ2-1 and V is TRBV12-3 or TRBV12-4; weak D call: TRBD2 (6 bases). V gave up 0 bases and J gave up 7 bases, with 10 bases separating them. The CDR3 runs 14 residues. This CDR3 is CASSLAGGRNEQFF. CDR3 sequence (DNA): TGTGCCAGCAGTTTAGCGGGGGGTCGGAATGAGCAGTTCTTC.

The CDR3 nucleotides are TGTGCCAGCAGCATCCACCCGACAGGGAGCTCCTACAATGAGCAGTTCTTC. It encodes CASSIHPTGSSYNEQFF. The chain uses TRBV6-1 and TRBJ2-1; 7 nucleotides match TRBD1. The V gene's germline CDR1 is MNHNS and CDR2 SASEGT. Trimming cost V 6 bases and J 0 bases; bases outside gene matches: 11. This CDR3 spans 17 amino acids.

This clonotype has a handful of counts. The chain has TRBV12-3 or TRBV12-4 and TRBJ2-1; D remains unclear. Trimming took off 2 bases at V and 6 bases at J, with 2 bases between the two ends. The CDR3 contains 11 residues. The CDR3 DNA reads TGTGCCAGCAGTTTACGCAATGAGCAGTTCTTC. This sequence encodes CASSLRNEQFF.

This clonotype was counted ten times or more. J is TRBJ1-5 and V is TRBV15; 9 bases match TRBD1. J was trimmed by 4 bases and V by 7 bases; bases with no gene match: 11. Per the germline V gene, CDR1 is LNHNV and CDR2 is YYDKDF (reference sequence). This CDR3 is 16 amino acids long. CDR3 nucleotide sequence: TGTGCCACCACCCCACAGGGGGCGATGGGAAATCAGCCCCAGCATTTT. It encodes CATTPQGAMGNQPQHF.

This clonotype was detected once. As DNA, the CDR3 is TGTGCCAGCAGCCAAGGGGGCAAGTTATACGAGCAGTACTTC. This codes for CASSQGGKLYEQYF. The V gene is TRBV3-1, the J gene TRBJ2-5, with a tentative D call TRBD1 (5 bases). The end of the DNA is better explained by TRBJ2-7, so the J call may be wrong. CDR3 length: 14 amino acids. CDR1 LGHDT and CDR2 YNNKEL come from the germline V gene (reference sequence).

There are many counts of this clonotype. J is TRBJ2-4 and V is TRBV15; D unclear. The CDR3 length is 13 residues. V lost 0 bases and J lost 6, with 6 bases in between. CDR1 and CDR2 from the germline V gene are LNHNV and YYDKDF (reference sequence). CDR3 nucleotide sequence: TGTGCCACCAGCAGAGATAGTAGAAACATTCAGTACTTC. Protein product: CATSRDSRNIQYF.

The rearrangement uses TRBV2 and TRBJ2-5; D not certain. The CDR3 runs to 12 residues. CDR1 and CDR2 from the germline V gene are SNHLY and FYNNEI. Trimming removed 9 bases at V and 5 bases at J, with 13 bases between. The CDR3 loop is CARSPIEETQYF. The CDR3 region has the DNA TGTGCCAGGAGCCCGATAGAGGAGACCCAGTACTTC.

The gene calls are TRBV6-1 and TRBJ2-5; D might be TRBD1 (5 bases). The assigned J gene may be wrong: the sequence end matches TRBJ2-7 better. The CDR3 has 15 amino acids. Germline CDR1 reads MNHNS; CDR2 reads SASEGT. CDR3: CASSEARLRVGEQYF. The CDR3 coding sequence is TGTGCCAGCAGTGAAGCGCGGCTCAGGGTTGGCGAGCAGTACTTC.

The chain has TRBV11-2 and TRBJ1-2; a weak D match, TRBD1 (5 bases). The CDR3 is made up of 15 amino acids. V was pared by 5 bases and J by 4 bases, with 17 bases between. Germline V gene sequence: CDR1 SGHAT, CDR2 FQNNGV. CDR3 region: CASSHSPREAYGYTF. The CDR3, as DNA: TGTGCCAGCAGCCATAGTCCCAGGGAAGCCTATGGCTACACCTTC.

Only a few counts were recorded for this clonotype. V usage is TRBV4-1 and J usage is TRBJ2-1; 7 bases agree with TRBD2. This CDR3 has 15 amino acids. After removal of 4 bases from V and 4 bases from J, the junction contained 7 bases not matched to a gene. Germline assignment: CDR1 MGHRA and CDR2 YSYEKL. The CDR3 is CASSLLSGGYNEQFF. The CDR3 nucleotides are TGCGCCAGCAGCCTCCTCTCGGGGGGTTACAATGAGCAGTTCTTC.

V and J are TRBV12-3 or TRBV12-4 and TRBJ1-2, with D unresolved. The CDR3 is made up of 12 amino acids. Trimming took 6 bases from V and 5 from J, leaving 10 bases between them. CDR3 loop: CASRTAGYGYTF. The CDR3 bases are TGTGCCAGCAGGACCGCGGGGTATGGCTACACCTTC.

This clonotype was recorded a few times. CDR3 protein: CSVEMIGTPETQYF. CDR3 in DNA: TGCAGCGTTGAAATGATAGGGACCCCAGAGACCCAGTACTTC. The chain combines TRBV29-1 with TRBJ2-5; the D call may be TRBD1 or TRBD2 (5 bases each). V was trimmed by 2 bases and J by 4 bases, leaving 14 bases between them. There are 14 residues in the CDR3. The germline V gene has CDR1 SQVTM and CDR2 ANQGSEA. Full variable domain (missing parts from reference TRBV29-1 and TRBJ2-5): SAVISQKPSRDICQRGTSLTIQCQVDSQVTMMFWYRQQPGQSLTLIATANQGSEATYESGFVIDKFPISRPNLTFSTLTVSNMSPEDSSIYLCSVEMIGTPETQYFGPGTRLLVL.